One sample yielded the 5 T cell receptor beta chains listed below, sequenced in a study of long-term antiretroviral therapy in people with HIV. Running of the v3.0 immunoSEQ assay took place at survey level. This table comes from immunoSEQ multiplex PCR, and its TCRdb copy is limited to in-frame clones, with some not included. The sample has more than 20,000 clones, roughly 84% seen once; the top ten hold around 4.6%. Sample: unsorted PBMCs, taken 1.3 years after starting antiretroviral therapy. These receptors all come from a man aged 55-75 years with HIV.

The chain couples TRBV4-3 to TRBJ1-2, with a tentative D call TRBD1 (5 bases). The V gene's germline CDR1 is LGHNA and CDR2 YSLEER. V was shortened by 1 base and J by 8 bases, with 11 bases between the two germline ends. The CDR3 consists of 13 residues. The DNA for the CDR3 is TGCGCCAGCAGCCAAGTCCGAGGGGTCGGCTACACCTTC. It yields the protein CASSQVRGVGYTF.

The chain employs TRBV7-2 and TRBJ1-5, with 7 nucleotides matching TRBD1. This CDR3 comprises 15 residues. The ends lost 5 bases at V and 1 base at J; junction bases unmatched: 5. CDR1 and CDR2 (germline): SGHTA, FQGNSA. CDR3 in DNA: TGTGCCAGCAGCACCAGGGGGAGGAGCAATCAGCCCCAGCATTTT. Translation gives CASSTRGRSNQPQHF.

The chain employs TRBV28 and TRBJ2-5, with 7 bases identical to TRBD2. The V gene's germline CDR1 is MDHEN and CDR2 SYDVKM. V lost 8 bases, J lost 1 base, and 10 bases stayed unmatched. The CDR3 is 15 amino acids. Here the CDR3 reads CASCSSGALQETQYF. Written as DNA, the CDR3 is TGTGCCAGCTGTTCGAGCGGGGCGCTCCAAGAGACCCAGTACTTC.

The chain recombines TRBV18 with TRBJ2-7; 7 nucleotides agree with TRBD1. CDR3 length: 16 residues. Per the germline V gene, CDR1 is KGHSH and CDR2 is LQKENI. V dropped 2 bases and J dropped 3; count of bases not matched to a gene: 10. The CDR3 protein is CASSPRRTGTVYEQYF. The CDR3 DNA is TGTGCCAGCTCACCAAGGAGAACCGGGACAGTCTACGAGCAGTACTTC.

CDR3 sequence reads: CAWMGQTNTEAFF. The CDR3, as DNA: TGTGCCTGGATGGGGCAAACGAACACTGAAGCTTTCTTT. V is TRBV30 and J is TRBJ1-1; TRBD1 is a possible D gene (5 bases). CDR3 length: 13 residues. Trimming shortened V by 4 bases and J by 1 base, and 10 bases separated the two germline ends. The germline gives CDR1 GTSNPN, CDR2 SVGIG (reference sequence).